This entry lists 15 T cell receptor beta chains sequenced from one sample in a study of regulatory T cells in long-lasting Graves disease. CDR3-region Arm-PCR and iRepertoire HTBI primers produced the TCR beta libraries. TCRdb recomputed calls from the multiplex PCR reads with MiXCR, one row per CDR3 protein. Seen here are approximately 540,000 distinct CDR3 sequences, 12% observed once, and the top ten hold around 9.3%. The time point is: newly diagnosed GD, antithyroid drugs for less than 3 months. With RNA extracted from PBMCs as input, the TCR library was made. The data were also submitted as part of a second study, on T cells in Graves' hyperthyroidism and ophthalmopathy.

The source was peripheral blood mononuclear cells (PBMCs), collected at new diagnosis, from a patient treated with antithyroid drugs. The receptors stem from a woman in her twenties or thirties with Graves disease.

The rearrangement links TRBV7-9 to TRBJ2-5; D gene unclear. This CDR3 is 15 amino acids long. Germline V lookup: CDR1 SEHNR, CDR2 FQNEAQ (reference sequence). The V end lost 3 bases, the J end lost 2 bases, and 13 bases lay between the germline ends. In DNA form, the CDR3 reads TGTGCCAGCAGCTTGTTTCACACCTTACAAGAGACCCAGTACTTC. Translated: CASSLFHTLQETQYF. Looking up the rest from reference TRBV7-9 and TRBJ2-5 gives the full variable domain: DTGVSQNPRHKITKRGQNVTFRCDPISEHNRLYWYRQTLGQGPEFLTYFQNEAQLEKSRLLSDRFSAERPKGSFSTLEIQRTEQGDSAMYLCASSLFHTLQETQYFGPGTRLLVL.

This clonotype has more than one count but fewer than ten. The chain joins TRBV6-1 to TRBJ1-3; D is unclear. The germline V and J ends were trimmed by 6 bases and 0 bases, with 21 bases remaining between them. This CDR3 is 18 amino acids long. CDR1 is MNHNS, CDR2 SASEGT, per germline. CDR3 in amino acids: CASSPAGGPGGSGNTIYF. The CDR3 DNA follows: TGTGCCAGCAGCCCAGCGGGCGGCCCGGGCGGCTCTGGAAACACCATATATTTT.

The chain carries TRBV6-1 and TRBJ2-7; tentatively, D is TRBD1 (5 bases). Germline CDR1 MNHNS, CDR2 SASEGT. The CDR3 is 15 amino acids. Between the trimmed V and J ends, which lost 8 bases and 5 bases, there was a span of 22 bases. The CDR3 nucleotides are TGTGCCAGCTCCACCCTGTCCAGGGTGGTTGACGAGCAGTACTTC. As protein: CASSTLSRVVDEQYF.

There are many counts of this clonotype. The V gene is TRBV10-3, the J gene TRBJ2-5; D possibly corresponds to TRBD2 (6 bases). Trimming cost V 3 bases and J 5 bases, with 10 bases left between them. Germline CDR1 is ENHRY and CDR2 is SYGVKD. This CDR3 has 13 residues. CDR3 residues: CAISDGRDETQYF. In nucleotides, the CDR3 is TGTGCCATCAGTGATGGGCGGGACGAGACCCAGTACTTC.

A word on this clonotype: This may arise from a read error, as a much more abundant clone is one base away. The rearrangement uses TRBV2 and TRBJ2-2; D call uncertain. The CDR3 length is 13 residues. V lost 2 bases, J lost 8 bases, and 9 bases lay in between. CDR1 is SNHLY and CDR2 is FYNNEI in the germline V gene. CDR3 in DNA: TGTGCCAGCAGTGAAAGTCCGTGGGGGGAGCTGTTTTTT. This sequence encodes CASSESPWGELFF. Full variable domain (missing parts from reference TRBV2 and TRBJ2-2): EPEVTQTPSHQVTQMGQEVILRCVPISNHLYFYWYRQILGQKVEFLVSFYNNEISEKSEIFDDQFSVERPDGSNFTLKIRSTKLEDSAMYFCASSESPWGELFFGEGSRLTVL.

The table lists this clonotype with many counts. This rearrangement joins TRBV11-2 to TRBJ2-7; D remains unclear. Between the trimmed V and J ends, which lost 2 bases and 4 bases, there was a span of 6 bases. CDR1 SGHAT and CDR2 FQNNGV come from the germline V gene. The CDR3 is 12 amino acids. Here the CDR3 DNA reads TGTGCCAGCAGCTTAAATTTTTACGAGCAGTACTTC. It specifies CASSLNFYEQYF.

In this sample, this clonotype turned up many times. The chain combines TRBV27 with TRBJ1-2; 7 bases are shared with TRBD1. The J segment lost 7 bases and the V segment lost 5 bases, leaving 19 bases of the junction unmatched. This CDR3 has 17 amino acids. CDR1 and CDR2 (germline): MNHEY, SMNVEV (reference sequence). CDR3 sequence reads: CASSLTSGTDFVGGYTF. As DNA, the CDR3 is TGTGCCAGCAGTCTAACCTCGGGGACAGATTTTGTTGGTGGCTACACCTTC.

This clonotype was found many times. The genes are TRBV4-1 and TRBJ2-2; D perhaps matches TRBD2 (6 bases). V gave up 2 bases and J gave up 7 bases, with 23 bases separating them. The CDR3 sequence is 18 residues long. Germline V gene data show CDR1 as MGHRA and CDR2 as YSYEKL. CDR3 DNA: TGCGCCAGCAGCCAACCGTCGGGACGGGGAAGGAGGGTCGGGGAGCTGTTTTTT. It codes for CASSQPSGRGRRVGELFF.

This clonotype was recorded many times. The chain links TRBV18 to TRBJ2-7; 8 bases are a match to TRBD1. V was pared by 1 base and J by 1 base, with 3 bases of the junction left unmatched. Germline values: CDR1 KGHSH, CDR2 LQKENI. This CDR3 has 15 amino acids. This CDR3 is CASSPQRQGSYEQYF. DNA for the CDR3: TGTGCCAGCTCACCACAGAGACAGGGGTCCTACGAGCAGTACTTC.

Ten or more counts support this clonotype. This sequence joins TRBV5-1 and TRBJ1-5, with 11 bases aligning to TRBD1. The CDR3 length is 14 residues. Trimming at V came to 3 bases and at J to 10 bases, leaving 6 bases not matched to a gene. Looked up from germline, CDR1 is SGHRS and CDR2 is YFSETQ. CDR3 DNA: TGCGCCAGCAGCTGGGCGGGACAGGGGGAACCCCAGCATTTT. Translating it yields CASSWAGQGEPQHF.

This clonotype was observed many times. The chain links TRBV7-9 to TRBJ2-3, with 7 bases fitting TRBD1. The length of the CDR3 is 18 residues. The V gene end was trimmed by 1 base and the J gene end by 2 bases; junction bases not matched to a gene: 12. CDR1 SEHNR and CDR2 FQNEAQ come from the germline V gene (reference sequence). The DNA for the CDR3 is TGTGCCAGCAGCTTAGTGAGCCTCCGGGACAGTGCCACAGATACGCAGTATTTT. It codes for CASSLVSLRDSATDTQYF.

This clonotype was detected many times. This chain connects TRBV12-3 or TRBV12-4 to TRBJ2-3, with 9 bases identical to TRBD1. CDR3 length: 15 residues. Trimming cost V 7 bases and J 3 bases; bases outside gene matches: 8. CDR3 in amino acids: CASTLGQGRTDTQYF. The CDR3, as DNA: TGTGCCAGCACCCTCGGACAGGGGCGGACAGATACGCAGTATTTT.

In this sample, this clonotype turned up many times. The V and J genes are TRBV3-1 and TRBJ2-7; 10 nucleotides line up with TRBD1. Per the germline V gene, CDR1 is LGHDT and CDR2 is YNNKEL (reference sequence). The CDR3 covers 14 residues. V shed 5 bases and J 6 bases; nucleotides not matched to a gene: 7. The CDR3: CASSARDRGGEQYF. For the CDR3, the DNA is TGTGCCAGCAGCGCCCGGGACAGGGGCGGCGAGCAGTACTTC.

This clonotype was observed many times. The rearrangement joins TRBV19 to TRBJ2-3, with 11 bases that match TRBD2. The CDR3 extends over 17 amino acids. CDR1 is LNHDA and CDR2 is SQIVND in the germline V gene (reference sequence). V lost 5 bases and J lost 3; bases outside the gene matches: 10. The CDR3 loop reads CASSPPWGTSGTDTQYF. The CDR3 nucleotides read TGTGCCAGTAGTCCTCCTTGGGGGACTAGCGGTACAGATACGCAGTATTTT.

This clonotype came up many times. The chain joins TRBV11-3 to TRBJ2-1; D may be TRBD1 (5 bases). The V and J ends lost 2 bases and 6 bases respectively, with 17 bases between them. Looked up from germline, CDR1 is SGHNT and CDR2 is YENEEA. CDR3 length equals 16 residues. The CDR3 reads CASSLSLGPQGNEQFF. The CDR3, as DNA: TGTGCCAGCAGCTTATCGCTGGGTCCCCAGGGCAATGAGCAGTTCTTC.